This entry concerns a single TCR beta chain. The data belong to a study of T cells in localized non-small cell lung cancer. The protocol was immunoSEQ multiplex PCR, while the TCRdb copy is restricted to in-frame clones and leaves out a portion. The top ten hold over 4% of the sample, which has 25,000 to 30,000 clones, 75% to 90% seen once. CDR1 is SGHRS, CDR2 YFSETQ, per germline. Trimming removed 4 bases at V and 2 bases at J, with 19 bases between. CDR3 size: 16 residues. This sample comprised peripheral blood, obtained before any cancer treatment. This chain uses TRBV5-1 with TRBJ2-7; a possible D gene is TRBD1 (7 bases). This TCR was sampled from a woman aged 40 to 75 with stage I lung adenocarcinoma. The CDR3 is CASSLGGPGGTYEQYF. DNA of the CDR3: TGCGCCAGCAGCCTTGGGGGCCCAGGGGGGACCTACGAGCAGTACTTC.